The 2 T cell receptor beta chains reported below all come from one sample, sequenced in a study of T cells in Graves' hyperthyroidism and ophthalmopathy. Amplification of TCR beta CDR3 regions used RNA as the template. HTBI primers were employed in a first-round RT-PCR of the TCR CDR3. TCRdb processed the multiplex PCR reads anew with MiXCR; each CDR3 protein has one entry. The sample shows about 720,000 distinct CDR3 sequences, roughly 15% of them seen only once. The sample comprised blood. Every receptor here comes from a man between 18 and 29 years old with Graves' hyperthyroidism.

This clonotype was picked up a small number of times. The chain has TRBV18 and TRBJ2-1; 9 positions match TRBD1. Germline V gives CDR1 KGHSH, CDR2 LQKENI. The ends lost 6 bases at V and 7 bases at J; junction bases unmatched: 13. The CDR3 runs 16 residues. CDR3 nucleotides: TGTGCCAGCTCTACTACCGGGACAGGGATGATTAATGAGCAGTTCTTC. Amino acids: CASSTTGTGMINEQFF.

This clonotype was picked up many times. This chain connects TRBV7-2 to TRBJ1-1, with D possibly TRBD1 on 6 matching bases. CDR1 is SGHTA, CDR2 FQGNSA, per germline. Trimming stripped 5 bases from V and 1 base from J, with 11 bases between. The CDR3 covers 14 residues. The CDR3 region is CASSTGRENTEAFF. The CDR3 bases are TGTGCCAGCAGCACAGGGAGGGAGAACACTGAAGCTTTCTTT.